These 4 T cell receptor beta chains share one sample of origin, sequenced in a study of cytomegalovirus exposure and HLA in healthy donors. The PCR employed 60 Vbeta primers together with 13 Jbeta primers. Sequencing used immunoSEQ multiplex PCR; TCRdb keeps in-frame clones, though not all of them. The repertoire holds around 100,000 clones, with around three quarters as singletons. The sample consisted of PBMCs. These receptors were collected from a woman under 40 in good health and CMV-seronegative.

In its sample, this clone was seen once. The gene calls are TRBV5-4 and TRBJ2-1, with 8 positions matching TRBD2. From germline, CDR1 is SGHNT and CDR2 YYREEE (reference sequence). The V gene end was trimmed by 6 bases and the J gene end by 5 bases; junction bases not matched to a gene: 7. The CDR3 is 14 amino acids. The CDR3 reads CASTLAGFHNEQFF. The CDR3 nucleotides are TGTGCCAGCACCTTAGCGGGGTTTCACAATGAGCAGTTCTTC.

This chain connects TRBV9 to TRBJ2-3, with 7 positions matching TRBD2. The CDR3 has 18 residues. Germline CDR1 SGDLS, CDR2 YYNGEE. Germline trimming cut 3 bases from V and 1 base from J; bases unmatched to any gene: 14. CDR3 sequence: CASSANGAAGAGTDTQYF. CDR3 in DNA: TGTGCCAGCAGCGCCAATGGGGCGGCGGGAGCGGGCACAGATACGCAGTATTTT.

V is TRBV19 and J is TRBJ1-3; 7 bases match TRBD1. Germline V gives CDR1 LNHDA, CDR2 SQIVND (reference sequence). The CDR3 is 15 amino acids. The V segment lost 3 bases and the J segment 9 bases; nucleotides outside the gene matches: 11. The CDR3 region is CASSMDDRDRGTIYF. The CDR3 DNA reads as TGTGCCAGTAGTATGGACGACAGGGACCGAGGCACCATATATTTT.

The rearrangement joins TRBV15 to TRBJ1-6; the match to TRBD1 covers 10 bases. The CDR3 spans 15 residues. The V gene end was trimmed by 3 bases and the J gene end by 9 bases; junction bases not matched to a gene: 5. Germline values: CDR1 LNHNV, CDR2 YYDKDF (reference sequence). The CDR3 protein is CATSRDRGGISPLHF. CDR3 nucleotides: TGTGCCACCAGCAGGGACAGGGGGGGGATTTCACCCCTCCACTTT.